Each of the 10 T cell receptor beta chains below was sequenced from the same sample in a study of monozygotic twins with inflammatory bowel disease. TCRdb reprocessed the 5' RACE reads; each CDR3 protein has one entry and no DNA is given. Reported are 350,000 to 500,000 distinct CDR3 sequences; the ten largest clones contain roughly 2.3%. Specimen: blood. All receptors come from a human donor with ulcerative colitis or Crohn's disease, or a healthy co-twin of an affected twin (not recorded which).

The chain has TRBV19 and TRBJ2-1; the TRBD2 assignment by TCRdb is unverifiable without DNA. Germline CDR1 reads LNHDA; CDR2 reads SQIVND (reference sequence). The CDR3 length is 15 residues. The CDR3 sequence is CASSRSWRAYNEQFF. The full variable domain, its missing parts supplied by reference TRBV19 and TRBJ2-1, is DGGITQSPKYLFRKEGQNVTLSCEQNLNHDAMYWYRQDPGQGLRLIYYSQIVNDFQKGDIAEGYSVSREKKESFPLTVTSAQKNPTAFYLCASSRSWRAYNEQFFGPGTRLTVL.

The V and J genes are TRBV28 and TRBJ2-7; TCRdb lists TRBD2, though no DNA is available to test this call. Germline V gene sequence: CDR1 MDHEN, CDR2 SYDVKM. This CDR3 comprises 14 residues. CDR3 amino acids: CASKSGRWTYEQYF.

The V call is TRBV6-6, the J call TRBJ1-4; as DNA is missing, the TRBD1 call by TCRdb cannot be tested. Per germline, CDR1 MNHNY and CDR2 SVGAGI (reference sequence). The CDR3 loop spans 14 amino acids. CDR3 sequence: CASSYGQGREKLFF.

This chain joins TRBV7-2 and TRBJ2-5; without DNA, the TCRdb call of TRBD1 cannot be checked. The CDR3 covers 16 residues. Germline loops: CDR1 SGHTA, CDR2 FQGNSA. CDR3 loop: CASSPRRTGVGETQYF.

The chain recombines TRBV6-1 with TRBJ2-2. This CDR3 contains 13 residues. The germline CDR1 and CDR2 sequences are MNHNS and SASEGT. CDR3 in amino acids: CASSESWSGELFF.

CDR3 loop: CASSEQGLRANVLTF. V is TRBV6-1 and J is TRBJ2-6; TCRdb lists TRBD2, though no DNA is available to test this call. The germline CDR1 and CDR2 sequences are MNHNS and SASEGT. The CDR3 runs to 15 residues.

V and J are TRBV20-1 and TRBJ2-7; the TRBD2 assignment by TCRdb is unverifiable without DNA. This CDR3 comprises 16 residues. The germline CDR1 and CDR2 sequences are DFQATT and SNEGSKA (reference sequence). The CDR3: CSARSWRASGSDEQYF.

The chain joins TRBV11-2 to TRBJ2-7. The CDR3 length is 14 residues. Germline V CDR1 and CDR2: SGHAT, FQNNGV. CDR3 sequence reads: CASSLIGGSYEQYF.

The gene calls are TRBV10-3 and TRBJ1-1; TCRdb's D call, TRBD1, is unchecked because there is no DNA. The CDR3 is 14 residues long. Germline V gene sequence: CDR1 ENHRY, CDR2 SYGVKD. CDR3 sequence: CAISDQGLNTEAFF.

The chain is built from TRBV29-1 and TRBJ1-2; TCRdb's assignment of TRBD1 cannot be checked, as there is no DNA. The CDR3 length is 12 residues. Germline CDR1 is SQVTM and CDR2 is ANQGSEA. The CDR3 spells CSANREFYGYTF. The complete variable domain, with remaining parts taken from reference TRBV29-1 and TRBJ1-2, reads SAVISQKPSRDICQRGTSLTIQCQVDSQVTMMFWYRQQPGQSLTLIATANQGSEATYESGFVIDKFPISRPNLTFSTLTVSNMSPEDSSIYLCSANREFYGYTFGSGTRLTVV.